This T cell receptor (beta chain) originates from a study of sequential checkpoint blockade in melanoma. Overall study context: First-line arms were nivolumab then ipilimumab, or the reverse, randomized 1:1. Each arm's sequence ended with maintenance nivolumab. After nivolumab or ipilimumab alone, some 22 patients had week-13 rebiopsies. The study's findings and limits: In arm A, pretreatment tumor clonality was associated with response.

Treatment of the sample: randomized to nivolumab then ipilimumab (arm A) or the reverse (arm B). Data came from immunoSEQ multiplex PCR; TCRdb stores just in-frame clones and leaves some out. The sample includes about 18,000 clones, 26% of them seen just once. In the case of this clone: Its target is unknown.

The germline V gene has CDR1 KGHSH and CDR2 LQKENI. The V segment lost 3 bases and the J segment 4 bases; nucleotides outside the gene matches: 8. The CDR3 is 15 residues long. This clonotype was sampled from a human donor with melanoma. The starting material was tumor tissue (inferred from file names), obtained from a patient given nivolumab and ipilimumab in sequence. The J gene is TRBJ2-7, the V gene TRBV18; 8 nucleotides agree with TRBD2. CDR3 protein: CASSPQRELMYEQYF. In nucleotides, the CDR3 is TGTGCCAGCTCACCCCAGCGGGAGTTGATGTACGAGCAGTACTTC. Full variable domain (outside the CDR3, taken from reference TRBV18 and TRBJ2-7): NAGVMQNPRHLVRRRGQEARLRCSPMKGHSHVYWYRQLPEEGLKFMVYLQKENIIDESGMPKERFSAEFPKEGPSILRIQQVVRGDSAAYFCASSPQRELMYEQYFGPGTRLTVT.